The next 8 T cell receptor beta chains were all read from a single sample in a study of Tregs in tolerant kidney transplant recipients. Profiling relied on immunoSEQ multiplex PCR, and the TCRdb table lists in-frame clones only, not all of them. The data show more than 90,000 clones, about 91% seen once. Sequenced: CD4+ T cells from blood. These receptors were obtained from a human donor in good health.

The chain couples TRBV7-2 to TRBJ2-7; D might be TRBD1 (5 bases). CDR1 is SGHTA and CDR2 is FQGNSA in the germline V gene. With 1 base removed from V and 3 bases from J, the gap between germline ends came to 10 bases. The CDR3 has 14 residues. In nucleotides, the CDR3 is TGTGCCAGCAGCTTAGTTCACAGGTACTACGAGCAGTACTTC. It yields the protein CASSLVHRYYEQYF.

This chain connects TRBV11-3 to TRBJ2-4, with 8 bases lining up with TRBD2. CDR3 length: 16 amino acids. The V and J ends lost 5 bases and 3 bases, in that order; junction bases with no gene match: 9. Germline CDR1 and CDR2: SGHNT and YENEEA. The CDR3 loop is CASSPGGALGKNIQYF. The CDR3 nucleotides read TGTGCCAGCAGCCCCGGGGGGGCCCTGGGCAAAAACATTCAGTACTTC.

This chain joins TRBV5-6 and TRBJ2-5; possible D gene TRBD2, 5 bases. The CDR3 has 14 residues. V dropped 4 bases and J dropped 4 bases, with 14 bases sitting between them. The V gene's germline CDR1 is SGHDT and CDR2 YYEEEE. CDR3 loop: CASSQWTEGETQYF. The CDR3 DNA follows: TGTGCCAGCAGCCAGTGGACTGAGGGAGAGACCCAGTACTTC.

In the case of this clone: Distinct nucleotide sequences in the sample also encode this CDR3. V gene TRBV5-1 combines with J gene TRBJ2-1, with 8 bases aligning to TRBD2. With 2 bases clipped from V and 4 bases from J, the junction kept 2 bases outside the gene matches. Germline CDR1 is SGHRS and CDR2 is YFSETQ. CDR3 length equals 14 residues. The CDR3 protein is CASSLAGAYNEQFF. DNA of the CDR3: TGCGCCAGCAGCTTAGCGGGGGCTTACAATGAGCAGTTCTTC. Complete variable domain (other parts from reference TRBV5-1 and TRBJ2-1): KAGVTQTPRYLIKTRGQQVTLSCSPISGHRSVSWYQQTPGQGLQFLFEYFSETQRNKGNFPGRFSGRQFSNSRSEMNVSTLELGDSALYLCASSLAGAYNEQFFGPGTRLTVL.

This chain links TRBV9 with TRBJ2-3, with D perhaps matching TRBD2 (5 bases). Trimming pared 2 bases from V and 1 base from J, leaving 8 bases between. The CDR3 is 14 residues long. Germline assignment: CDR1 SGDLS and CDR2 YYNGEE. DNA for the CDR3: TGTGCCAGCAGCGTCCGGACTGGCACAGATACGCAGTATTTT. Translating gives CASSVRTGTDTQYF.

This chain links TRBV7-8 with TRBJ1-5; D ambiguous. The V end lost 3 bases, the J end lost 6 bases, and 15 bases lay between the germline ends. CDR1 is SGHVS, CDR2 FQNEAQ, per germline. The length of the CDR3 is 15 residues. The DNA of the CDR3 is TGTGCCAGCAGCTTGGTCGCCCAACCGTCTCAGCCCCAGCATTTT. This sequence encodes CASSLVAQPSQPQHF.

The chain joins TRBV7-8 to TRBJ2-3; TRBD2 might be the D (5 bases). Germline CDR1 reads SGHVS; CDR2 reads FQNEAQ. This CDR3 has 14 amino acids. The V end was cut by 5 bases, the J end by 0 bases, with 9 bases between. The CDR3, as DNA: TGTGCCAGCAGCCTCGGACTCAGCACAGATACGCAGTATTTT. Translating it yields CASSLGLSTDTQYF.

The chain combines TRBV2 with TRBJ1-2, with 11 positions matching TRBD1. The CDR3 is 18 amino acids. The V gene end was trimmed by 4 bases and the J gene end by 7 bases; junction bases not matched to a gene: 17. The germline gives CDR1 SNHLY, CDR2 FYNNEI. Here the CDR3 reads CASSVGLGTGGGILGYTF. CDR3 DNA sequence: TGTGCCAGCAGTGTGGGGTTGGGGACAGGGGGAGGAATACTTGGCTACACCTTC.